Each of the 8 T cell receptor beta chains below was sequenced from the same sample in a study of blood T cell repertoires in COVID-19. The repertoire was sequenced with immunoSEQ multiplex PCR; TCRdb's copy has only in-frame clones and lacks some. The sample lists more than 75,000 clones, about 91% occurring once. The source material was peripheral blood. Every receptor here comes from a woman older than 75 with acute or convalescent COVID-19.

As to this clone: The same CDR3 can be traced to other DNA sequences in this sample. The chain combines TRBV6-2 or TRBV6-3 with TRBJ1-1, with 7 bases fitting TRBD1. In germline, CDR1 is MNHEY, CDR2 SVGEGT. V was clipped by 2 bases and J by 1 base; unmatched bases: 10. The CDR3 is 17 residues long. CDR3 DNA sequence: TGTGCCAGCAGTTACCGACAGGGCCCGGGGAGGAACACTGAAGCTTTCTTT. Protein sequence: CASSYRQGPGRNTEAFF.

The chain is built from TRBV7-2 and TRBJ2-1; the D gene is possibly TRBD2 (6 bases). The CDR3 has 16 residues. With 5 bases removed from V and 8 bases from J, the gap between germline ends came to 22 bases. Germline V gene sequence: CDR1 SGHTA, CDR2 FQGNSA. The CDR3 DNA follows: TGTGCCAGCAGCCTGCCCGGACTACGTTCGATCCATGAGCAGTTCTTC. This sequence encodes CASSLPGLRSIHEQFF.

The count of this clone is one. Here the CDR3 reads CASSIPGATGELFF. The CDR3 DNA sequence: TGTGCCAGTAGTATACCAGGGGCCACCGGGGAGCTGTTTTTT. This sequence joins TRBV19 and TRBJ2-2; a possible D gene is TRBD1 (6 bases). Germline CDR1 is LNHDA and CDR2 is SQIVND (reference sequence). This CDR3 comprises 14 residues. V was pared by 2 bases and J by 4 bases, with 8 bases between. Based on the CDR3 plus reference TRBV19 and TRBJ2-2, the full variable domain is DGGITQSPKYLFRKEGQNVTLSCEQNLNHDAMYWYRQDPGQGLRLIYYSQIVNDFQKGDIAEGYSVSREKKESFPLTVTSAQKNPTAFYLCASSIPGATGELFFGEGSRLTVL.

The J gene is TRBJ2-3, the V gene TRBV7-2; 7 nucleotides match TRBD1. CDR3 size: 15 residues. J gave up 2 bases and V 5 bases, and 7 bases lay outside the gene matches. CDR1 is SGHTA and CDR2 is FQGNSA in the germline V gene. The CDR3 region has the DNA TGTGCCAGCAGCACGGGACAGCTGATCACAGATACGCAGTATTTT. It specifies CASSTGQLITDTQYF.

CDR3 coding DNA: TGTGCCAGCAGCTCGGGACAGGGGGCGGCTGAAGCTTTCTTT. It specifies CASSSGQGAAEAFF. The J gene is TRBJ1-1, the V gene TRBV7-9, with 12 bases that match TRBD1. This CDR3 has 14 amino acids. The junction had 3 bases not matched to a gene; V was cut back by 4 bases and J by 6 bases. In germline, CDR1 is SEHNR, CDR2 FQNEAQ (reference sequence).

The chain joins TRBV3-1 (or the pseudogene TRBV3-2) to TRBJ2-3; possible D gene TRBD2, 6 bases. Per germline, CDR1 LGHDT and CDR2 YNNKEL (reference sequence). V was pared by 5 bases and J by 2 bases, with 11 bases between. The CDR3 loop spans 14 amino acids. Written as DNA, the CDR3 is TGTGCCAGCAGCTCTCTGCGGGACACAGATACGCAGTATTTT. Amino acids: CASSSLRDTDTQYF.

The rearrangement joins TRBV11-2 to TRBJ2-3; the match to TRBD1 covers 9 bases. The junction had 5 bases not matched to a gene; V was cut back by 3 bases and J by 4 bases. Germline V lookup: CDR1 SGHAT, CDR2 FQNNGV. The CDR3 runs 15 residues. The CDR3 nucleotides are TGTGCCAGCAGCTTCACAGGGGGCGCACCAGATACGCAGTATTTT. The encoded protein is CASSFTGGAPDTQYF.

This chain uses TRBV7-3 with TRBJ2-1; 11 bases map to TRBD2. Losses at the gene ends were 4 bases for V and 7 bases for J; bases not matched to a gene: 6. The CDR3 has 15 residues. CDR1 is SGHTA and CDR2 is FQGTGA in the germline V gene. DNA for the CDR3: TGTGCCAGCAGCTATACTAGCGGGAGTGGTAATGAGCAGTTCTTC. Its protein product is CASSYTSGSGNEQFF.